Given below is one T cell receptor beta chain in context. Per the original data handling: Amplified reference gene primers provided the basis for estimating nucleated cell counts. Using immunoSEQ multiplex PCR, the repertoire was profiled, and TCRdb retains in-frame clones only, with some absent. The V and J calls and the clone size are those of that table, but D and trimming were determined from the DNA. The sample includes more than 200,000 clones, approximately 83% of them seen just once. This sample is drawn from a study of blood T cell repertoires in COVID-19. As for the study in general: The samples span acute and convalescent COVID-19 from the United States, Italy and Spain.

Looked up from germline, CDR1 is SQVTM and CDR2 is ANQGSEA. The trim removed 4 bases at V and 5 bases at J, leaving 10 bases unmatched. This CDR3 is built from 15 residues. Sequencing was performed on peripheral blood. This TCR was sampled from a man aged 50 or older with active or convalescent COVID-19. The V call is TRBV29-1, the J call TRBJ2-1; 8 nucleotides align to TRBD1. CDR3 amino acids: CSVVLRDRPNNEQFF. Here the CDR3 DNA reads TGCAGCGTTGTTTTACGGGACAGGCCAAACAATGAGCAGTTCTTC.